This T cell receptor beta chain came from a study of response to subunit inactivated influenza vaccine. Concerning this clonotype itself: The antigen remains unidentified.

TCRdb reanalysed the RT-PCR reads using MiXCR and keeps one entry per CDR3 protein. The sample yields about 540,000 distinct CDR3 sequences, 14% seen once. Study findings and constraints: Seasonal influenza vaccination, on each occasion, was suggested by the authors to recruit few new T cells.

J gave up 0 bases and V 2 bases, and 3 bases lay outside the gene matches. CDR1 is SGHTA and CDR2 is FQGNSA in the germline V gene. The CDR3 spans 16 residues. The chain carries TRBV7-2 and TRBJ1-4; 7 bases line up with TRBD1. Sequenced material: PBMCs from blood, taken roughly 12 days after vaccination. The TCR originated in a man aged 45-65 years who received an inactivated influenza vaccine. The CDR3 nucleotides read TGTGCCAGCAGCTTACACAGGGGTTCAACTAATGAAAAACTGTTTTTT. Protein sequence: CASSLHRGSTNEKLFF.